The rows below give T cell receptor beta chains drawn from one sample of a study of blood T cell repertoires in COVID-19. Clones were sequenced by immunoSEQ multiplex PCR, and TCRdb holds only the in-frame ones, with some missing. Among about 300,000 clones listed, roughly 91% were seen once. Sequenced input: peripheral blood. The receptor source for this set is a woman aged 30 to 39 with COVID-19, enrolled during active disease. Both conserved end residues are part of each CDR3. D genes are given only for firm matches. Not every row has a clone size; where given, it reads once, few, many or a size class.

>TRBJ1-1|TRBD1|TRBV27|NA
CASSFVAGGGTEAFF
TGTGCCAGCAGTTTCGTCGCAGGGGGCGGCACTGAAGCTTTCTTT
>TRBJ1-6|NA|TRBV7-9|NA
CASTSRGGGGDSPLHF
TGTGCCAGCACCTCGCGTGGGGGAGGGGGAGATTCACCCCTCCACTTT
>TRBJ2-2|NA|TRBV6-6|NA
CASSSENTGELFF
TGTGCCAGCAGTTCAGAGAACACCGGGGAGCTGTTTTTT
>TRBJ1-1|TRBD1|TRBV27|NA
CAAGGQLNTEAFF
TGTGCCGCAGGGGGACAGCTGAACACTGAAGCTTTCTTT
>TRBJ1-4|TRBD1|TRBV18|few
CASSPPSDRGEKLFF
TGTGCCAGCTCACCACCGTCGGACAGGGGCGAAAAACTGTTTTTT
>TRBJ2-2|NA|TRBV6-5|NA
CASSRGTMAGELFF
TGTGCCAGCAGTCGGGGGACCATGGCCGGGGAGCTGTTTTTT
>TRBJ1-2|TRBD1|TRBV29-1|NA
CSVDGQVRSYTF
TGCAGCGTTGATGGACAGGTTAGAAGCTACACCTTC
>TRBJ2-2|NA|TRBV6-5|once
CASSYLQGGTGELFF
TGTGCCAGCAGTTACCTCCAGGGGGGAACCGGGGAGCTGTTTTTT
>TRBJ2-3|NA|TRBV7-9|NA
CASSSGQLPDTQYF
TGTGCCAGCAGCTCTGGACAGCTACCAGATACGCAGTATTTT
>TRBJ1-2|NA|TRBV18|once
CASSPGQGSLNYGYTF
TGTGCCAGCTCACCAGGCCAGGGGTCTTTGAACTATGGCTACACCTTC
>TRBJ2-2|NA|TRBV27|NA
CASSLSTDLRSNTGELFF
TGTGCCAGCAGTTTATCGACAGATTTAAGATCGAACACCGGGGAGCTGTTTTTT
>TRBJ2-2|NA|TRBV6-1|NA
CASSEVMEGAGELFF
TGTGCCAGCAGTGAAGTCATGGAGGGAGCCGGGGAGCTGTTTTTT
>TRBJ2-3|NA|TRBV5-1|NA
CASSLAYVALSTDTQYF
TGCGCCAGCAGCTTGGCCTATGTAGCGCTGAGCACAGATACGCAGTATTTT
>TRBJ1-1|NA|TRBV3-1/TRBV3-2|NA
CASSTTVNTEAFF
TGTGCCAGCAGCACCACAGTGAACACTGAAGCTTTCTTT
>TRBJ2-2|NA|TRBV15|NA
CATSSSFTNTGELFF
TGTGCCACCAGCAGTAGCTTTACGAACACCGGGGAGCTGTTTTTT
>TRBJ2-2|TRBD1|TRBV5-4|NA
CASSRQGETGELFF
TGTGCCAGCAGCCGACAGGGGGAAACCGGGGAGCTGTTTTTT
>TRBJ1-6|TRBD1|TRBV7-9|few
CASSSGQGVSPLHF
TGTGCCAGCAGCTCGGGACAGGGGGTTTCACCCCTCCACTTT
>TRBJ2-5|NA|TRBV7-2|NA
CASSLAGQKETQYF
TGTGCCAGCAGCTTGGCGGGACAGAAAGAGACCCAGTACTTC
>TRBJ1-1|NA|TRBV3-1/TRBV3-2|NA
CASSPTGNTEAFF
TGTGCCAGCAGCCCCACAGGGAACACTGAAGCTTTCTTT
>TRBJ2-1|NA|TRBV5-1|NA
CASSLGTEYNEQFF
TGCGCCAGCAGCTTGGGAACCGAGTACAATGAGCAGTTCTTC
>TRBJ2-1|NA|TRBV6-6|NA
CASSPSTGILDYNEQFF
TGTGCCAGCAGTCCTTCTACAGGGATATTAGACTACAATGAGCAGTTCTTC
>TRBJ2-1|NA|TRBV3-1/TRBV3-2|NA
CASRQGLLGGEQFF
TGTGCCAGCAGGCAGGGTCTGTTAGGGGGTGAGCAGTTCTTC
>TRBJ2-1|TRBD1|TRBV19|NA
CASGQGATNEQFF
TGTGCCTCGGGGCAGGGGGCGACCAATGAGCAGTTCTTC
>TRBJ2-3|TRBD1|TRBV11-1|NA
CASSLLTGGTDTQYF
TGTGCCAGCAGCTTACTAACAGGGGGCACAGATACGCAGTATTTT
>TRBJ1-1|NA|TRBV27|NA
CASSPRRLNTEAFF
TGTGCCAGCAGTCCTAGACGGCTGAACACTGAAGCTTTCTTT
>TRBJ2-7|TRBD2|TRBV11-1|NA
CASSLSGEYYEQYF
TGTGCCAGCAGCCTTAGCGGGGAGTACTACGAGCAGTACTTC
>TRBJ1-2|NA|TRBV7-9|once
CASSSRTAVSGYTF
TGTGCCAGCAGCTCCCGGACAGCGGTGTCCGGCTACACCTTC
>TRBJ1-2|NA|TRBV3-1/TRBV3-2|NA
CASSQERRPHGYTF
TGTGCCAGCAGCCAAGAGCGGCGGCCCCATGGCTACACCTTC
>TRBJ2-1|NA|TRBV6-5|NA
CASSYSDSPLDNEQFF
TGTGCCAGCAGTTACTCCGACAGCCCCCTGGACAATGAGCAGTTCTTC
>TRBJ1-1|NA|TRBV19|NA
CASSIGGSGTEAFF
TGTGCCAGTAGTATCGGGGGGAGTGGTACTGAAGCTTTCTTT
>TRBJ2-7|NA|TRBV11-2|NA
CASSSEFYEQYF
TGTGCCAGCAGCTCGGAGTTCTACGAGCAGTACTTC
>TRBJ2-4|TRBD2|TRBV28|NA
CASSYPGGGNIQYF
TGTGCCAGCAGTTACCCTGGGGGGGGAAACATTCAGTACTTC
>TRBJ1-5|NA|TRBV7-8|NA
CASSLDSGFQPQHF
TGTGCCAGCAGCTTAGATTCAGGGTTTCAGCCCCAGCATTTT
>TRBJ1-2|TRBD1|TRBV9|few
CASSVGRGSMGGYTF
TGTGCCAGCAGCGTGGGCAGGGGGTCCATGGGTGGCTACACCTTC
>TRBJ1-2|TRBD1|TRBV30|NA
CAWSKGQGGEGYTF
TGTGCCTGGAGTAAGGGACAGGGAGGAGAAGGCTACACCTTC
>TRBJ1-4|NA|TRBV6-5|NA
CASSKYPTTNEKLFF
TGTGCCAGCAGCAAATACCCTACAACTAATGAAAAACTGTTTTTT
>TRBJ2-1|NA|TRBV27|few
CASNPSVVNFDEQFF
TGTGCCAGCAACCCCAGCGTAGTGAATTTCGATGAGCAGTTCTTC
>TRBJ2-3|TRBD2|TRBV27|NA
CASRTSGGADTQYF
TGTGCCAGCCGAACTAGCGGGGGGGCAGATACGCAGTATTTT
>TRBJ1-6|TRBD1|TRBV4-1|NA
CASSQEGWTGANSPLHF
TGCGCCAGCAGCCAAGAGGGTTGGACAGGGGCTAATTCACCCCTCCACTTT
>TRBJ2-2|TRBD1|TRBV28|once
CASSGTVAGELFF
TGTGCCAGCAGCGGGACAGTCGCCGGGGAGCTGTTTTTT
>TRBJ2-2|TRBD2|TRBV9|NA
CASSARLAGGAGELFF
TGTGCCAGCAGCGCCCGACTAGCGGGGGGAGCCGGGGAGCTGTTTTTT
>TRBJ1-5|TRBD1|TRBV2|few
CASGQDSNQPQHF
TGTGCCAGCGGACAGGATAGCAATCAGCCCCAGCATTTT
>TRBJ1-4|NA|TRBV9|NA
CASSVGPHSPTNEKLFF
TGTGCCAGCAGCGTAGGCCCCCATAGCCCAACTAATGAAAAACTGTTTTTT
>TRBJ2-5|NA|TRBV10-1|NA
CASSESRGRRGETQYF
TGCGCCAGCAGTGAGTCGAGGGGTCGGAGGGGCGAGACCCAGTACTTC
>TRBJ1-3|NA|TRBV5-1|NA
CASSSGSRNTIYF
TGCGCCAGCAGCTCGGGGTCCAGAAACACCATATATTTT
>TRBJ1-1|NA|TRBV19|NA
CASSIMGGRANTEAFF
TGTGCCAGTAGTATAATGGGGGGGCGCGCGAACACTGAAGCTTTCTTT
>TRBJ1-1|TRBD1|TRBV7-9|NA
CASSPRGRGVADTEAFF
TGTGCCAGCAGCCCAAGGGGCAGGGGGGTAGCGGACACTGAAGCTTTCTTT
>TRBJ1-2|TRBD1|TRBV6-2/TRBV6-3|once
CASSPTGDYGYTF
TGTGCCAGCAGCCCAACAGGGGACTATGGCTACACCTTC
>TRBJ1-5|NA|TRBV28|once
CASKAGLGNQPQHF
TGTGCCAGCAAGGCAGGGTTGGGCAATCAGCCCCAGCATTTT
>TRBJ1-2|NA|TRBV28|NA
CASSARHRRYYGYTF
TGTGCCAGCAGCGCCCGGCACAGGCGTTACTATGGCTACACCTTC
>TRBJ2-3|TRBD2|TRBV5-1|NA
CASSSTAGGPPDTQYF
TGCGCCAGCAGCTCGACAGCGGGGGGGCCCCCAGATACGCAGTATTTT
>TRBJ1-5|NA|TRBV6-6|NA
CASSYRGMGDQPQHF
TGTGCCAGCAGTTACCGGGGAATGGGAGATCAGCCCCAGCATTTT
>TRBJ2-7|NA|TRBV21-1|NA
CASRPDRGFWYEQYF
TGTGCCAGCAGGCCTGACAGGGGTTTCTGGTACGAGCAGTACTTC
>TRBJ1-5|NA|TRBV4-1|once
CASSQVLSLTQHF
TGCGCCAGCAGCCAAGTACTGAGCTTAACCCAGCATTTT